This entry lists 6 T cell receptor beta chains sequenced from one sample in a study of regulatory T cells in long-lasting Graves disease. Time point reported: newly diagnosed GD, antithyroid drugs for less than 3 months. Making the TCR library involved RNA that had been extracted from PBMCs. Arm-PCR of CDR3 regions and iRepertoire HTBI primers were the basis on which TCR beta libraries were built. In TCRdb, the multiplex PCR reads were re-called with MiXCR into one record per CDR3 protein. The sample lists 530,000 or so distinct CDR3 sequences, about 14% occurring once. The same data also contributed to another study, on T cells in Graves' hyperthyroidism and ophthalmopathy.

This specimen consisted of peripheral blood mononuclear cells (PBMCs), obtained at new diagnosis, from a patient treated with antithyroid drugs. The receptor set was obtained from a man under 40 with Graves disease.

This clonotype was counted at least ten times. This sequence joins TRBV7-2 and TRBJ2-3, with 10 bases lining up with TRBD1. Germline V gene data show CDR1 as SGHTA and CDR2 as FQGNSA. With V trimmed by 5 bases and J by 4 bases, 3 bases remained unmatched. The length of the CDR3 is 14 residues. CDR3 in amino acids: CASSPDRGSDTQYF. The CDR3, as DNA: TGTGCCAGCAGCCCGGACAGGGGGTCAGATACGCAGTATTTT.

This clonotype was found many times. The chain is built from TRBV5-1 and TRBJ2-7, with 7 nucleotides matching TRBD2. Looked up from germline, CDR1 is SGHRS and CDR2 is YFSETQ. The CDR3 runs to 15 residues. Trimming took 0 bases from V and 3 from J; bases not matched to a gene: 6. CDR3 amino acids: CASSLGREKDYEQYF. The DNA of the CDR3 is TGCGCCAGCAGCTTGGGGCGGGAGAAAGACTACGAGCAGTACTTC.

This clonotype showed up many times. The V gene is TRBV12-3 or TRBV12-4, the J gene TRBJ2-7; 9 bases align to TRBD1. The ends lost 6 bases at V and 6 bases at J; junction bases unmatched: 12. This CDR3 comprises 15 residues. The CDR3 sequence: CASRTGTGINGEQYF. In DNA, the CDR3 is TGTGCCAGCAGAACCGGGACAGGGATAAATGGCGAGCAGTACTTC.

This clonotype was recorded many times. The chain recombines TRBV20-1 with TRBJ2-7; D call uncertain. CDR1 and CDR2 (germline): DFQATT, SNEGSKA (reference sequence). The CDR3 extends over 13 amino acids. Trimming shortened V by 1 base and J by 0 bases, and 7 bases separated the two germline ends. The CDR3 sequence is CSARVGSSYEQYF. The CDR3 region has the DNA TGCAGTGCTAGAGTGGGATCCTCCTACGAGCAGTACTTC.

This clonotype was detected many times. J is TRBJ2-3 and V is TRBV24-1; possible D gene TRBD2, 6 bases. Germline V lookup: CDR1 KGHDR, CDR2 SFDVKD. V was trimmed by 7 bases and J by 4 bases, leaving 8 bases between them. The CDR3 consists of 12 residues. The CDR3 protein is CATRGGADTQYF. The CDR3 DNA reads TGTGCCACCAGAGGAGGGGCAGATACGCAGTATTTT.

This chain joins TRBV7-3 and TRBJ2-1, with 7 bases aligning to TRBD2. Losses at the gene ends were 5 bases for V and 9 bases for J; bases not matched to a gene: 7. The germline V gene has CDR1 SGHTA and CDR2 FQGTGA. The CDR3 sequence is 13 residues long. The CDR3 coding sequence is TGTGCCAGCAGCCCACAAAGCGGGGCTGAGCAGTTCTTC. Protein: CASSPQSGAEQFF.